These 19 T cell receptor beta chains came from one sample sequenced in a study of T cell changes during pregnancy in multiple sclerosis. Produced via immunoSEQ multiplex PCR; TCRdb's table is partial and in-frame only. The sample lists roughly 93,000 clones; 75% to 95% were seen once. The input for sequencing was peripheral blood, taken before pregnancy. The receptors stem from a female donor with multiple sclerosis, enrolled in a pregnancy study.

The chain combines TRBV5-1 with TRBJ2-5; 7 bases agree with TRBD1. Germline CDR1 SGHRS, CDR2 YFSETQ. This CDR3 is 15 amino acids long. V lost 4 bases to trimming and J lost 1 base; unmatched junction nucleotides: 7. This CDR3 reads CASSPGQLSQETQYF. For the CDR3, the DNA is TGCGCCAGCAGCCCGGGACAGCTCAGCCAAGAGACCCAGTACTTC.

This clone turned up a few times. The gene calls are TRBV29-1 and TRBJ1-1, with D possibly TRBD1 on 5 matching bases. Germline V gene data show CDR1 as SQVTM and CDR2 as ANQGSEA. V was pared by 6 bases and J by 0 bases, with 17 bases between. The CDR3 length is 15 residues. This chain's CDR3 is CSVVNQGSLNTEAFF. The DNA of the CDR3 is TGCAGCGTCGTAAACCAGGGTTCCCTGAACACTGAAGCTTTCTTT.

V gene TRBV30 combines with J gene TRBJ2-7, with TRBD1 matching 10 bases. Trimming cost V 5 bases and J 3 bases; bases outside gene matches: 7. The germline V gene encodes CDR1 GTSNPN and CDR2 SVGIG (reference sequence). The CDR3 is 14 amino acids. The CDR3 protein is CAWSSGTGDYEQYF. Written as DNA, the CDR3 is TGTGCCTGGTCCTCCGGGACAGGGGACTACGAGCAGTACTTC.

The chain combines TRBV5-8 with TRBJ2-7, with a tentative D call TRBD1 (6 bases). Germline V gives CDR1 SGHTS, CDR2 YDEGEE. There are 15 residues in the CDR3. V shed 4 bases and J shed 2 bases, with 16 bases lying between them. The CDR3 is CASSRTQGRAYEQYF. CDR3 nucleotide sequence: TGTGCCAGCAGCCGAACACAGGGACGGGCCTACGAGCAGTACTTC.

Note on this clone: This CDR3 is missing its conserved last phenylalanine or tryptophan, likely due to a read error. The DNA is left out, because the CDR3 cannot be placed on it with certainty; the CDR3 is given as TCRdb lists it. This chain uses TRBV6-6 with TRBJ1-5. Germline V gives CDR1 MNHNY, CDR2 SVGAGI (reference sequence). Inclusive of both ends, the CDR3 amounts to 12 amino acids. The CDR3 is CASSYLPGPSGV.

This chain connects TRBV7-6 to TRBJ1-2; maybe TRBD1 (5 bases). The V end lost 2 bases, the J end lost 6 bases, and 19 bases lay between the germline ends. The CDR3 covers 16 residues. Germline V lookup: CDR1 SGHVS, CDR2 FNYEAQ. CDR3: CASSLITGRVGDGYTF. The CDR3 DNA reads TGTGCCAGCAGCTTAATTACAGGAAGGGTTGGGGATGGCTACACCTTC.

The V gene is TRBV30, the J gene TRBJ2-1; 8 nucleotides match TRBD2. The J segment lost 9 bases and the V segment lost 1 base, leaving 5 bases of the junction unmatched. Germline CDR1 is GTSNPN and CDR2 is SVGIG (reference sequence). This CDR3 region has 13 residues. CDR3 residues: CAWSASGRSEQFF. DNA of the CDR3: TGTGCCTGGAGTGCGAGCGGGAGAAGTGAGCAGTTCTTC.

CDR3 nucleotide sequence: TGTGCCAGTAGGGGACCTCTTCAGGGGGCCCTTCTTTATGGCTACACCTTC. This encodes CASRGPLQGALLYGYTF. This chain uses TRBV19 with TRBJ1-2; 8 bases match TRBD1. With 6 bases clipped from V and 5 bases from J, the junction kept 17 bases outside the gene matches. This CDR3 region has 17 residues. Per the germline V gene, CDR1 is LNHDA and CDR2 is SQIVND (reference sequence).

V gene TRBV5-1 combines with J gene TRBJ1-2; tentatively, D is TRBD1 (5 bases). The CDR3 runs to 15 residues. V was shortened by 4 bases and J by 1 base, with 14 bases between the two germline ends. Germline V gives CDR1 SGHRS, CDR2 YFSETQ. For the CDR3, the DNA is TGCGCCAGCAGCCCCCGACTGGGGGGTAACTATGGCTACACCTTC. Protein product: CASSPRLGGNYGYTF.

The chain is built from TRBV10-3 and TRBJ1-2; weak D call: TRBD1 (5 bases). The V gene lost 2 bases and the J gene lost 4 bases, with 8 bases spanning the gap. Germline loops: CDR1 ENHRY, CDR2 SYGVKD. CDR3 length equals 13 residues. The CDR3 loop reads CAISETGTYGYTF. In nucleotides, the CDR3 is TGTGCCATCAGTGAGACAGGCACCTATGGCTACACCTTC.

The chain has TRBV27 and TRBJ1-3; TRBD1 might be the D (6 bases). CDR3 length: 14 amino acids. V was pared by 5 bases and J by 0 bases, with 8 bases between. Germline CDR1 and CDR2: MNHEY and SMNVEV (reference sequence). CDR3 residues: CASSTGPSGNTIYF. The CDR3 DNA reads TGTGCCAGCAGTACAGGGCCCTCTGGAAACACCATATATTTT.

J is TRBJ2-1 and V is TRBV5-1; D not resolved. The germline V gene encodes CDR1 SGHRS and CDR2 YFSETQ. CDR3 length: 16 amino acids. V was clipped by 2 bases and J by 0 bases, with 12 bases between them. The CDR3 loop reads CASSLIQTLSYNEQFF. Written as DNA, the CDR3 is TGCGCCAGCAGCTTAATACAGACCCTCTCCTACAATGAGCAGTTCTTC.

J is TRBJ1-1 and V is TRBV4-1, with 7 bases aligning to TRBD1. This CDR3 spans 15 amino acids. V gave up 4 bases and J gave up 0 bases; unmatched junction bases: 5. Germline-derived CDR1 and CDR2 are MGHRA and YSYEKL. The CDR3 DNA reads as TGCGCCAGCAGCCTAGAAGGGGGCTTGAACACTGAAGCTTTCTTT. This codes for CASSLEGGLNTEAFF.

This clone was counted a single time. The J gene is TRBJ2-2, the V gene TRBV19, with 11 bases that match TRBD1. The J segment lost 6 bases and the V segment lost 1 base, leaving 4 bases of the junction unmatched. Germline values: CDR1 LNHDA, CDR2 SQIVND (reference sequence). The CDR3 covers 16 residues. This CDR3 reads CASSIAGTGGSGELFF. The CDR3 nucleotides are TGTGCCAGTAGTATAGCCGGGACAGGGGGTTCCGGGGAGCTGTTTTTT.

The chain uses TRBV19 and TRBJ1-4; no firm D call. This CDR3 has 14 amino acids. Trimming took off 2 bases at V and 4 bases at J, with 8 bases between the two ends. Looked up from germline, CDR1 is LNHDA and CDR2 is SQIVND (reference sequence). This CDR3 reads CASSILAFNEKLFF. As DNA, the CDR3 is TGTGCCAGTAGTATATTGGCATTTAATGAAAAACTGTTTTTT.

The V and J genes are TRBV4-2 and TRBJ2-1; 12 bases line up with TRBD2. The CDR3 is made up of 16 amino acids. The germline gives CDR1 LGHNA, CDR2 YNFKEQ. V was pared by 3 bases and J by 4 bases, with 4 bases of the junction left unmatched. The CDR3 loop reads CASSQLLAGGYNEQFF. Written as DNA, the CDR3 is TGTGCCAGCAGCCAGCTGCTAGCGGGGGGGTACAATGAGCAGTTCTTC.

V is TRBV18 and J is TRBJ2-1; 12 bases line up with TRBD2. V was pared by 6 bases and J by 7 bases, with 13 bases of the junction left unmatched. CDR1 is KGHSH and CDR2 is LQKENI in the germline V gene. This CDR3 is 17 amino acids long. CDR3 sequence: CASSLKPLTSGGNEQFF. CDR3 DNA sequence: TGTGCCAGCTCGTTGAAGCCCCTAACTAGCGGGGGGAATGAGCAGTTCTTC.

This chain joins TRBV5-1 and TRBJ2-5; 8 positions agree with TRBD2. The CDR3 is 15 amino acids. With V trimmed by 7 bases and J by 5 bases, 13 bases remained unmatched. CDR1 SGHRS and CDR2 YFSETQ come from the germline V gene. The CDR3 is CASALDGRAMETQYF. DNA for the CDR3: TGCGCCAGCGCATTGGACGGGAGGGCCATGGAGACCCAGTACTTC. The full variable domain, rest sourced from reference TRBV5-1 and TRBJ2-5, is KAGVTQTPRYLIKTRGQQVTLSCSPISGHRSVSWYQQTPGQGLQFLFEYFSETQRNKGNFPGRFSGRQFSNSRSEMNVSTLELGDSALYLCASALDGRAMETQYFGPGTRLLVL.

The chain couples TRBV19 to TRBJ1-1, with 9 positions matching TRBD1. CDR1 and CDR2 (germline): LNHDA, SQIVND (reference sequence). The CDR3 is 13 residues long. V was pared by 6 bases and J by 1 base, with 0 bases of the junction left unmatched. The CDR3 bases are TGTGCCAGTAGGGGACAGGGGAACACTGAAGCTTTCTTT. This sequence encodes CASRGQGNTEAFF.